Listed below are T cell receptor beta chains from one sample, sequenced in a study of vaccination effects on CD4 cells after COVID-19. These receptors lack a known antigen. Profiled with immunoSEQ multiplex PCR; TCRdb holds only in-frame clones, not every one. The sample holds approximately 31,000 clones; approximately 70% are singletons and the top ten take about 3.8%. The specimen comprised CD4+ T cells from PBMCs cultured without peptide, sampled before COVID-19 vaccination. Every receptor here comes from a human donor who received a COVID-19 vaccine. CDR3s include the opening cysteine and the closing phenylalanine or tryptophan. D genes are given only for firm matches. Size values are once, few and many counts, or a class for expanded clones, and some rows have none.

d_call: NA
v_call: TRBV2
j_call: TRBJ1-1
clone_size: NA
cdr3_nt: TGTGCCAGCAGTGCGGGGGAGGGCACTGAAGCTTTCTTT
cdr3_aa: CASSAGEGTEAFF

d_call: NA
v_call: TRBV18
j_call: TRBJ1-6
clone_size: few
cdr3_nt: TGTGCCAGCTCACCAGGGACGGATTCACCCCTCCACTTT
cdr3_aa: CASSPGTDSPLHF

d_call: TRBD2
v_call: TRBV27
j_call: TRBJ2-1
clone_size: once
cdr3_nt: TGTGCCAGCAGTCCCACAGGGCTAGCGGGATACAATGAGCAGTTCTTC
cdr3_aa: CASSPTGLAGYNEQFF

d_call: TRBD1
v_call: TRBV9
j_call: TRBJ1-5
clone_size: few
cdr3_nt: TGTGCCAGCAGCGTAGGCAGGGGGCTTGGTCAGCCCCAGCATTTT
cdr3_aa: CASSVGRGLGQPQHF

d_call: TRBD2
v_call: TRBV10-3
j_call: TRBJ2-5
clone_size: NA
cdr3_nt: TGTGCCATCAGCGGGGGGGCCGGCGAGACCCAGTACTTC
cdr3_aa: CAISGGAGETQYF

d_call: TRBD1
v_call: TRBV9
j_call: TRBJ1-4
clone_size: few
cdr3_nt: TGTGCCAGCAGCGTGGGGACAGTGAGTGAAAAACTGTTTTTT
cdr3_aa: CASSVGTVSEKLFF

d_call: TRBD1
v_call: TRBV5-1
j_call: TRBJ1-1
clone_size: NA
cdr3_nt: TGCGCCAGCAGCTTGATGGGACAGGGGGCAAACACTGAAGCTTTCTTT
cdr3_aa: CASSLMGQGANTEAFF

d_call: NA
v_call: TRBV7-8
j_call: TRBJ2-3
clone_size: NA
cdr3_nt: TGTGCCAGCAGCTTACGCCGCCCACAAGGGAGCACAGATACGCAGTATTTT
cdr3_aa: CASSLRRPQGSTDTQYF

d_call: NA
v_call: TRBV7-9
j_call: TRBJ1-2
clone_size: NA
cdr3_nt: TGTGCCAGCAGCTTTCTCCCAGGAGAAATTACTAACTATGGCTACACCTTC
cdr3_aa: CASSFLPGEITNYGYTF

d_call: NA
v_call: TRBV6-5
j_call: TRBJ1-2
clone_size: NA
cdr3_nt: TGTGCCAGCAGTTACGACAGAAACTATGGCTACACCTTC
cdr3_aa: CASSYDRNYGYTF

d_call: NA
v_call: TRBV7-2
j_call: TRBJ1-6
clone_size: NA
cdr3_nt: TGTGCCAGCAGCTTAAGCCAGGGTAATTCACCCCTCCACTTT
cdr3_aa: CASSLSQGNSPLHF

d_call: NA
v_call: TRBV11-2
j_call: TRBJ2-7
clone_size: NA
cdr3_nt: TGTGCCAGCAGCGCCCCGTACGAGCAGTACTTC
cdr3_aa: CASSAPYEQYF

d_call: TRBD2
v_call: TRBV5-6
j_call: TRBJ2-7
clone_size: few
cdr3_nt: TGTGCCAGCAGCTTGATCGGCGGGAGGGCCTACGAGCAGTACTTC
cdr3_aa: CASSLIGGRAYEQYF

d_call: NA
v_call: TRBV29-1
j_call: TRBJ2-3
clone_size: NA
cdr3_nt: TGCAGCGTTGTTTGGGAGGAGGGCGCAGATACGCAGTATTTT
cdr3_aa: CSVVWEEGADTQYF

d_call: NA
v_call: TRBV25-1
j_call: TRBJ2-4
clone_size: NA
cdr3_nt: TGTGCCAGCAGTGAATGGAGCGTTCTAGCCAAAAACATTCAGTACTTC
cdr3_aa: CASSEWSVLAKNIQYF

d_call: TRBD2
v_call: TRBV18
j_call: TRBJ2-1
clone_size: NA
cdr3_nt: TGTGCCAGCTCGCCGGGACTAGCATCCCCAGGTGAGCAGTTCTTC
cdr3_aa: CASSPGLASPGEQFF

d_call: TRBD1
v_call: TRBV5-8
j_call: TRBJ1-2
clone_size: NA
cdr3_nt: TGTGCCAGCAGCTTGGGACAGGGCTCTGGTGGCTACACCTTC
cdr3_aa: CASSLGQGSGGYTF

d_call: NA
v_call: TRBV4-1
j_call: TRBJ1-5
clone_size: NA
cdr3_nt: TGCGCCAGCAGCCAAGGAGGCTCCAATCAGCCCCAGCATTTT
cdr3_aa: CASSQGGSNQPQHF

d_call: NA
v_call: TRBV6-5
j_call: TRBJ2-7
clone_size: NA
cdr3_nt: TGTAATTCCGCCTCAGACTCCTACGAGCAGTACTTC
cdr3_aa: CNSASDSYEQYF

d_call: NA
v_call: TRBV5-6
j_call: TRBJ2-1
clone_size: NA
cdr3_nt: TGTGCCAGCAGCCGGGGGGCAGGGAGGGAGCAGTTCTTC
cdr3_aa: CASSRGAGREQFF

d_call: TRBD1
v_call: TRBV10-1
j_call: TRBJ2-1
clone_size: once
cdr3_nt: TGCGCCAGCAGTGACGCGGACAGGCACACCCTGTCCTACAATGAGCAGTTCTTC
cdr3_aa: CASSDADRHTLSYNEQFF

d_call: NA
v_call: TRBV19
j_call: TRBJ2-5
clone_size: NA
cdr3_nt: TGTGCCAGTACCGACAGGCGGGGTAATGGGGAGACCCAGTACTTC
cdr3_aa: CASTDRRGNGETQYF

d_call: NA
v_call: TRBV3-1/TRBV3-2
j_call: TRBJ2-1
clone_size: NA
cdr3_nt: TGTGCCAGCAGCCAAGATAGGCGTACTACCTACAATGAGCAGTTCTTC
cdr3_aa: CASSQDRRTTYNEQFF

d_call: NA
v_call: TRBV5-4
j_call: TRBJ1-2
clone_size: NA
cdr3_nt: TGTGCCAGCAGCTTGTCCGCAGGGGACGGCTATGGCTACACCTTC
cdr3_aa: CASSLSAGDGYGYTF

d_call: TRBD2
v_call: TRBV13
j_call: TRBJ2-7
clone_size: NA
cdr3_nt: TGTGCCAGCAGCTTGGGGGGGTCGTACTCCTACGAGCAGTACTTC
cdr3_aa: CASSLGGSYSYEQYF

d_call: TRBD1
v_call: TRBV7-9
j_call: TRBJ1-2
clone_size: NA
cdr3_nt: TGTGCCAGCAGCGACCGACAGGGGATCGGCTATGGCTACACCTTC
cdr3_aa: CASSDRQGIGYGYTF

d_call: NA
v_call: TRBV2
j_call: TRBJ1-2
clone_size: NA
cdr3_nt: TGTGCCAGCAGTGCGGGCCGTAAAACCGATGGCTACACCTTC
cdr3_aa: CASSAGRKTDGYTF

d_call: TRBD2
v_call: TRBV25-1
j_call: TRBJ2-7
clone_size: few
cdr3_nt: TGTGCCAGCAGCATGCCGGGACTAGCGAACGAGCAGTACTTC
cdr3_aa: CASSMPGLANEQYF

d_call: NA
v_call: TRBV27
j_call: TRBJ2-6
clone_size: NA
cdr3_nt: TGTGCCAGCAGTCCCAGGAGTAGTGTAGTCCTCTCTGGGGCCAACGTCCTGACTTTC
cdr3_aa: CASSPRSSVVLSGANVLTF

d_call: NA
v_call: TRBV6-5
j_call: TRBJ1-3
clone_size: NA
cdr3_nt: TGTGCCAGTAGTTACAGGTTCTCTGGAAACACCATATATTTT
cdr3_aa: CASSYRFSGNTIYF

d_call: NA
v_call: TRBV10-3
j_call: TRBJ2-3
clone_size: NA
cdr3_nt: TGTGCCATCCGCTCCAGCGTCGGCACAGATACGCAGTATTTT
cdr3_aa: CAIRSSVGTDTQYF

d_call: NA
v_call: TRBV30
j_call: TRBJ2-5
clone_size: NA
cdr3_nt: TGTGCCTGGAGTGCCTTTGTAGAGACCCAGTACTTC
cdr3_aa: CAWSAFVETQYF

d_call: NA
v_call: TRBV6-5
j_call: TRBJ1-4
clone_size: few
cdr3_nt: TGTGCCAGCAGCTACTCGGGGAACACGGGGGAAAAACTGTTTTTT
cdr3_aa: CASSYSGNTGEKLFF

d_call: NA
v_call: TRBV5-1
j_call: TRBJ2-3
clone_size: NA
cdr3_nt: TGCGCCAGCAGCTTGACCGGGACCGAGACAGATACGCAGTATTTT
cdr3_aa: CASSLTGTETDTQYF

d_call: NA
v_call: TRBV6-5
j_call: TRBJ2-3
clone_size: NA
cdr3_nt: TGTGCCAGCAGCCGGGACCATTGGGATACGCAGTATTTT
cdr3_aa: CASSRDHWDTQYF